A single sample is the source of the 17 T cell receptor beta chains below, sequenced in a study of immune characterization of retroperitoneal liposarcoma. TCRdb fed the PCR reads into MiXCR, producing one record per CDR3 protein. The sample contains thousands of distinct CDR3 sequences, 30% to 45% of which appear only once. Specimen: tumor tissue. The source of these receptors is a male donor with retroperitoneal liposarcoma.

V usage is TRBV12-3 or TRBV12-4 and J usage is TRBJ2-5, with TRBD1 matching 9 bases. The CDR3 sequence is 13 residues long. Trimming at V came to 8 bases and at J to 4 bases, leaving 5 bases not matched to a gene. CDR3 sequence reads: CASGTGLRETQYF. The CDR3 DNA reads TGTGCCAGCGGGACAGGGTTGAGAGAGACCCAGTACTTC.

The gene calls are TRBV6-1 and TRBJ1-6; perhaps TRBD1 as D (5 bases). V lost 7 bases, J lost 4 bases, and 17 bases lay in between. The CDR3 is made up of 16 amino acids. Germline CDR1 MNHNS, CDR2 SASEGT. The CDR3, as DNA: TGTGCCAGCACCGAAAAGAGCGACAGATATAATTCACCCCTCCACTTT. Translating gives CASTEKSDRYNSPLHF.

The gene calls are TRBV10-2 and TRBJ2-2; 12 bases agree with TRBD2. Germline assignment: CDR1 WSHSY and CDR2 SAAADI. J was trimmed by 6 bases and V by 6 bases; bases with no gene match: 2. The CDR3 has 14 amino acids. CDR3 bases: TGCGCCAGCAGGACTAGCGGGAGCGCCGGGGAGCTGTTTTTT. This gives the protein CASRTSGSAGELFF.

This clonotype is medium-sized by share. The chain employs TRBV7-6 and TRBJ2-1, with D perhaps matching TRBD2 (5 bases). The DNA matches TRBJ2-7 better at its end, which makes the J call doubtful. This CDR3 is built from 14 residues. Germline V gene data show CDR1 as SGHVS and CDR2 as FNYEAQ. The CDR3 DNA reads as TGTGCCAGCAGCCCCCCACTAGATACCTACGAGCAGTACTTC. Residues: CASSPPLDTYEQYF.

CDR3 region: CASRDSSREQFF. CDR3 DNA sequence: TGTGCCAGCAGAGACAGTTCCCGTGAGCAGTTCTTC. This chain connects TRBV6-8 to TRBJ2-1; D perhaps matches TRBD1 (5 bases). The germline V and J ends were trimmed by 6 bases and 9 bases, with 12 bases remaining between them. Germline loops: CDR1 MNHGY, CDR2 SAAAGT. The CDR3 sequence is 12 residues long.

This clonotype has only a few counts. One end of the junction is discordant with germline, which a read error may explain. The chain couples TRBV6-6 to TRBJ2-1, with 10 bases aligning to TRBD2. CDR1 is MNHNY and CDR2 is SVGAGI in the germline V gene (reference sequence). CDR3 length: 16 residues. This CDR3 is CASSDSSGGAYNEQFF. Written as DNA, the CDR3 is TGTGCCAGCAGTGACTCGAGCGGGGGGGCCTACAATGAGCAGTTCTTC.

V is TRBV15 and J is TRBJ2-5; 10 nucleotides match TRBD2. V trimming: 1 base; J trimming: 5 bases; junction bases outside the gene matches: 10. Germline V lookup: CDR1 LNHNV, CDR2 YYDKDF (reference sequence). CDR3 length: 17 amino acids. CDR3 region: CATSRVPSGGLRETQYF. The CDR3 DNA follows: TGTGCCACCAGCAGAGTTCCTAGCGGGGGCCTCCGGGAGACCCAGTACTTC.

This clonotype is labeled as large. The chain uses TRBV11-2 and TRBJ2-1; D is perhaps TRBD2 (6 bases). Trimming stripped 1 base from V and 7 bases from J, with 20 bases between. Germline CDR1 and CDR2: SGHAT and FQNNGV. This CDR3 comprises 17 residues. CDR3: CASSLVPGLLGGNEQFF. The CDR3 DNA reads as TGTGCCAGCAGCTTAGTCCCGGGACTCCTAGGAGGGAATGAGCAGTTCTTC.

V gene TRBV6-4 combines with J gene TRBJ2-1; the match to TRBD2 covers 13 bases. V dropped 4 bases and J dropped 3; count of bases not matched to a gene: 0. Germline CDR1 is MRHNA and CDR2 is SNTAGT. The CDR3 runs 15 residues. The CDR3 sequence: CASSGLAGGYNEQFF. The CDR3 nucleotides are TGTGCCAGCAGTGGACTAGCGGGGGGCTACAATGAGCAGTTCTTC.

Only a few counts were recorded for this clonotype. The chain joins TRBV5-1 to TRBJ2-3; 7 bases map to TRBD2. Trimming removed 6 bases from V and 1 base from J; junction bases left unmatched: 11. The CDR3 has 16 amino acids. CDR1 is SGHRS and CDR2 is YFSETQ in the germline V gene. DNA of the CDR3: TGCGCCAGCACTGGGGGAGGGAGGGCCGGCACAGATACGCAGTATTTT. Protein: CASTGGGRAGTDTQYF.

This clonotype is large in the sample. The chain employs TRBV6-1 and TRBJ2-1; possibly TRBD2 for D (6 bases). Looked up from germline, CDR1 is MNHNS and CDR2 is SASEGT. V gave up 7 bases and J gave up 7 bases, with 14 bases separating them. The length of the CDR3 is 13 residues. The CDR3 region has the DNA TGTGCCAGCAAATGGGACTTCGGGAATGAGCAGTTCTTC. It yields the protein CASKWDFGNEQFF.

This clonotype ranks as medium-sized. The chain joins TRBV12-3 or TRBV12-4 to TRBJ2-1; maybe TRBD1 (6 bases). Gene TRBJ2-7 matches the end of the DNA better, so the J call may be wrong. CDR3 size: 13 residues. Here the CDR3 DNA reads TGTGCCAGCAGTTTTGAACAGGGTCGCGAGCAGTACTTC. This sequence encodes CASSFEQGREQYF.

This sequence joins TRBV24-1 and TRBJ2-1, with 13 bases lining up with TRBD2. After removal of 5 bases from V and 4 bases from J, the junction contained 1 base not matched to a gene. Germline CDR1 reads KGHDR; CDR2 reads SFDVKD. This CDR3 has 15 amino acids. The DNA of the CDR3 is TGTGCCACCAGTGGACTAGCGGGAGGTTACAATGAGCAGTTCTTC. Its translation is CATSGLAGGYNEQFF.

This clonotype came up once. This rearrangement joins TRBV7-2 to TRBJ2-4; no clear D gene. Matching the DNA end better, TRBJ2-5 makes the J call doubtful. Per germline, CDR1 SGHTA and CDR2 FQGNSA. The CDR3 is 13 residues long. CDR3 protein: CASRQRAVETQYF. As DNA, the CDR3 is TGTGCCAGCAGACAACGTGCAGTGGAGACCCAGTACTTC.

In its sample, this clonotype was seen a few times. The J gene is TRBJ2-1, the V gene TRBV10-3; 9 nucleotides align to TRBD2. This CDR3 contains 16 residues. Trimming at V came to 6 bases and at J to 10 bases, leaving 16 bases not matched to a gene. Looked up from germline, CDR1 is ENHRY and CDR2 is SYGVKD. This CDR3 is CAIRVAGEAQRHEQFF. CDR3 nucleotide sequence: TGTGCCATCAGAGTAGCGGGAGAGGCCCAGCGCCACGAGCAGTTCTTC.

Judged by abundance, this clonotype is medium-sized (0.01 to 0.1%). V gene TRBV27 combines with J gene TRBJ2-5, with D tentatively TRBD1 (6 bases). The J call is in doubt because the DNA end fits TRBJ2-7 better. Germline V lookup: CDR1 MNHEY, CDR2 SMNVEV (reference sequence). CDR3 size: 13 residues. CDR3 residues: CASSGKGHYEQYF. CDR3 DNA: TGTGCCAGCAGTGGCAAGGGACATTACGAGCAGTACTTC.

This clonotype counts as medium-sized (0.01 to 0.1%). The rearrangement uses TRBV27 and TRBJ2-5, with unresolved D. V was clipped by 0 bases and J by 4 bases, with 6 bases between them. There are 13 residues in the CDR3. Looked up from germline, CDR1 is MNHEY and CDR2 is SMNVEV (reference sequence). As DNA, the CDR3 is TGTGCCAGCAGTTTATCAAAGATAGAGACCCAGTACTTC. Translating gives CASSLSKIETQYF.